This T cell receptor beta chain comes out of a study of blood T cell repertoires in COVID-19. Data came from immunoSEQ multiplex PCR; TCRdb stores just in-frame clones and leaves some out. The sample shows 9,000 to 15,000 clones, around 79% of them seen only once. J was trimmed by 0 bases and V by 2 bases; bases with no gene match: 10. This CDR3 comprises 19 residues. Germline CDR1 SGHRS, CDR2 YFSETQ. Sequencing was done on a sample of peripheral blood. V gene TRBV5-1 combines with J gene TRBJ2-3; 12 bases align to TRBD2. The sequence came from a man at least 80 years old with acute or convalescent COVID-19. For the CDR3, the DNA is TGCGCCAGCAGCTTCTCCCTAGCGGGGGGGCAGCGGAGCACAGATACGCAGTATTTT. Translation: CASSFSLAGGQRSTDTQYF. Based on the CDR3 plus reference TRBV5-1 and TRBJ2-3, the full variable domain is KAGVTQTPRYLIKTRGQQVTLSCSPISGHRSVSWYQQTPGQGLQFLFEYFSETQRNKGNFPGRFSGRQFSNSRSEMNVSTLELGDSALYLCASSFSLAGGQRSTDTQYFGPGTRLTVL.